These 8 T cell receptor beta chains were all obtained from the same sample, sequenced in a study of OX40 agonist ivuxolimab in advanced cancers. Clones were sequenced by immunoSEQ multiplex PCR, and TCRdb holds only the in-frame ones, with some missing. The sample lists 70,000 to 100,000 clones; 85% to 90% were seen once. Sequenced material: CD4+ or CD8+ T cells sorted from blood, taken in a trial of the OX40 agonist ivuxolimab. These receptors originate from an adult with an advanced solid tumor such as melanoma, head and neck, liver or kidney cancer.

The CDR3 DNA is TGTGCCAGTAGTATGGGACAGGGTGGCACTAATGAAAAACTGTTTTTT. Its translation is CASSMGQGGTNEKLFF. V is TRBV19 and J is TRBJ1-4; TRBD1 agrees at 9 bases. The CDR3 is made up of 16 amino acids. Germline-derived CDR1 and CDR2 are LNHDA and SQIVND (reference sequence). V was clipped by 3 bases and J by 2 bases; unmatched bases: 4.

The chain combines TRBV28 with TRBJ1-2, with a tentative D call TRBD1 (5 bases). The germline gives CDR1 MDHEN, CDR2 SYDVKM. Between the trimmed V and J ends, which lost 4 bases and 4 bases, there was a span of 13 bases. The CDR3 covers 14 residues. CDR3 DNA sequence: TGTGCCAGCAGTTCCCTCCAGGGACCCTATGGCTACACCTTC. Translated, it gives CASSSLQGPYGYTF.

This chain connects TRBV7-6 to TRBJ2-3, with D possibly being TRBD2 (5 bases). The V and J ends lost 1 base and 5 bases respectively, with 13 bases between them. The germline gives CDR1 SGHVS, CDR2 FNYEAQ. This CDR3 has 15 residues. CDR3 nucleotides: TGTGCCAGCAGCTTAGGGAGCGGAAAGGGAGATACGCAGTATTTT. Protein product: CASSLGSGKGDTQYF.

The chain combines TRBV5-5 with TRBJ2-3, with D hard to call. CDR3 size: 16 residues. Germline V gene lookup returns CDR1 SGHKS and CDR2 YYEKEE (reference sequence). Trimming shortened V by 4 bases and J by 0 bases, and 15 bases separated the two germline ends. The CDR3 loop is CASSPAPWLSTDTQYF. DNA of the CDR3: TGTGCCAGCAGCCCAGCGCCCTGGCTAAGCACAGATACGCAGTATTTT.

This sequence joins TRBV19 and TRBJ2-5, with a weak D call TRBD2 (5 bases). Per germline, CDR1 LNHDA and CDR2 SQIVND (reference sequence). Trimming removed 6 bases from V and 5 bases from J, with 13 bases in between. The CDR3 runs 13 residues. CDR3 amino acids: CASSTTRGETQYF. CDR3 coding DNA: TGTGCCAGTAGCACAACCAGAGGGGAGACCCAGTACTTC.

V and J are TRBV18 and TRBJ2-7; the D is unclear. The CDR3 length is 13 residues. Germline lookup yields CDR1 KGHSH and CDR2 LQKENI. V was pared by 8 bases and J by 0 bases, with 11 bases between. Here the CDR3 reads CASARAGSYEQYF. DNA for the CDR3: TGTGCCAGCGCTAGGGCCGGCTCCTACGAGCAGTACTTC. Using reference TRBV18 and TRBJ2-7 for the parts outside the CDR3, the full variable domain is NAGVMQNPRHLVRRRGQEARLRCSPMKGHSHVYWYRQLPEEGLKFMVYLQKENIIDESGMPKERFSAEFPKEGPSILRIQQVVRGDSAAYFCASARAGSYEQYFGPGTRLTVT.

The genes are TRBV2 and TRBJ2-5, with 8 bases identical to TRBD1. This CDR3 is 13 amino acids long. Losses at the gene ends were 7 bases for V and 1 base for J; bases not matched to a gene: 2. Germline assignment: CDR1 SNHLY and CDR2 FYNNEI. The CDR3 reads CASTDRAQETQYF. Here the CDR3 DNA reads TGTGCCAGCACGGACAGGGCCCAAGAGACCCAGTACTTC.

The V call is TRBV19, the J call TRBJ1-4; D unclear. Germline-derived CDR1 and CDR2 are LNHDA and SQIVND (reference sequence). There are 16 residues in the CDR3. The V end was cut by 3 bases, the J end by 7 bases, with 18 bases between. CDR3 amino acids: CASSIWRPVAIEKLFF. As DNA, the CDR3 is TGTGCCAGTAGTATTTGGCGCCCGGTGGCTATTGAAAAACTGTTTTTT.